This TCR beta chain came from a study of blood T cell repertoires in COVID-19. For the study at large: The study drew acute and convalescent COVID-19 samples from the United States, Italy and Spain. In each case, the material was cDNA or gDNA derived from T cells, B-cell-depleted T cells, or PBMCs.

Per the original methods: Amplification from reference gene primers served as the basis for estimated nucleated cell counts. The data were produced by immunoSEQ multiplex PCR, yet TCRdb's version contains in-frame clones alone and is incomplete. Clone size and V and J calls were adopted from that table, with D and trimming inferred from the DNA. The sample consists of 20,000 to 25,000 clones, roughly 87% of them appearing once. The CDR3 loop spans 20 amino acids. Germline CDR1 MDHEN, CDR2 SYDVKM. Unmatched junction bases numbered 19, after V lost 2 bases and J lost 1 base. The sequence was obtained from a man between 65 and 85 years old with acute or convalescent COVID-19. The material sequenced was peripheral blood. This chain uses TRBV28 with TRBJ1-2; 7 nucleotides match TRBD1. For the CDR3, the DNA is TGTGCCAGCAGTTTACCGGGCCTTTTGGCAGGGGGAAGGGGTAACTATGGCTACACCTTC. Translating it yields CASSLPGLLAGGRGNYGYTF.